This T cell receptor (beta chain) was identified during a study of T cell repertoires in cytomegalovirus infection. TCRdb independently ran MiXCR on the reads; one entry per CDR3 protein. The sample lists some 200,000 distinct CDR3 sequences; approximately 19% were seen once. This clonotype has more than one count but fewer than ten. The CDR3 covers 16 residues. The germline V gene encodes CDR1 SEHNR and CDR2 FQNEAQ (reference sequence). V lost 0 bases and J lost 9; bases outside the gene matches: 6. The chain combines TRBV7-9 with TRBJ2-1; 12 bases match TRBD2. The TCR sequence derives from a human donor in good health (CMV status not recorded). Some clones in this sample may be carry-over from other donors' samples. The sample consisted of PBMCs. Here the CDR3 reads CASSLAASGRAGEQFF. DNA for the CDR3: TGTGCCAGCAGCTTAGCCGCTAGCGGGAGGGCCGGTGAGCAGTTCTTC.